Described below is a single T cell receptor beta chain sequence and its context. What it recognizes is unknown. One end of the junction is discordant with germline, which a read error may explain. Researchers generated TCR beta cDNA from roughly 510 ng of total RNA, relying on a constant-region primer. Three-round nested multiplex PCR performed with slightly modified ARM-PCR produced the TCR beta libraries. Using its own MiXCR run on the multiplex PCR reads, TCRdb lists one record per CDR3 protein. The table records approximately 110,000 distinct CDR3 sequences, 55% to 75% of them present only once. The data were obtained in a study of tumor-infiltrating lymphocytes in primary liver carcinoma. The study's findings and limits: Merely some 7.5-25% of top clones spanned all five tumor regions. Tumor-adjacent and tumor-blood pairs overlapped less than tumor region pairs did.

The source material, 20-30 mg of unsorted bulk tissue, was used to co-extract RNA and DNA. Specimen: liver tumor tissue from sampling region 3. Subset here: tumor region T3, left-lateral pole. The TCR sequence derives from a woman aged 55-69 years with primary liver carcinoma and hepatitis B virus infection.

CDR3 sequence reads: CRVARWTGARGYIF. The DNA for the CDR3 is TGCAGGGTTGCCCGGTGGACGGGCGCTCGCGGCTACATCTTC. V and J are TRBV29-1 and TRBJ1-2, with D hard to call. Germline values: CDR1 SQVTM, CDR2 ANQGSEA. This CDR3 has 14 residues.